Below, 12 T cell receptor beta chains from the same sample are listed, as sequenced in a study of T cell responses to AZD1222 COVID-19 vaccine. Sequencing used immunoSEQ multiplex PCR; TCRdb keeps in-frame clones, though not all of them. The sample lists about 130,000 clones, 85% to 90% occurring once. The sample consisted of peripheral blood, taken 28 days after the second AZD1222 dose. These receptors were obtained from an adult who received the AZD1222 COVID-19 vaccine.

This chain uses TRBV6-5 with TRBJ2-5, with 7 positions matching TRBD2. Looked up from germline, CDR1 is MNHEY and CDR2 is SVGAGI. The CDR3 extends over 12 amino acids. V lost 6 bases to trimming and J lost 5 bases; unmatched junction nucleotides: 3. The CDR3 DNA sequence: TGTGCCAGCAGGGCCGGGAGGGAGACCCAGTACTTC. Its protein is CASRAGRETQYF.

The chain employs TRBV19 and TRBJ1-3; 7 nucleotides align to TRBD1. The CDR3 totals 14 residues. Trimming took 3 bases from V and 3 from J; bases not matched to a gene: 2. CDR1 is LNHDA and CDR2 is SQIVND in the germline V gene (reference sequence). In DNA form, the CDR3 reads TGTGCCAGTAGTATCACAGGGGTTGGAAACACCATATATTTT. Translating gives CASSITGVGNTIYF.

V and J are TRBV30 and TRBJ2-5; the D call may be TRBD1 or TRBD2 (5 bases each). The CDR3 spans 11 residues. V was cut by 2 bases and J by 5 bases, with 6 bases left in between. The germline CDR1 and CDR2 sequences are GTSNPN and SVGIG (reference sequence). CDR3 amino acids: CAWSWGETQYF. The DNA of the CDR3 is TGTGCCTGGAGTTGGGGGGAGACCCAGTACTTC.

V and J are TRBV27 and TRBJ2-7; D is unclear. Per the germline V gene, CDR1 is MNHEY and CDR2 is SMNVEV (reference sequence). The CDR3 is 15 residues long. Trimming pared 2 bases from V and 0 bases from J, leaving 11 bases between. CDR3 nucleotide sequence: TGTGCCAGCAGTTTACGGGCAGGTCTCTCCTACGAGCAGTACTTC. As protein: CASSLRAGLSYEQYF.

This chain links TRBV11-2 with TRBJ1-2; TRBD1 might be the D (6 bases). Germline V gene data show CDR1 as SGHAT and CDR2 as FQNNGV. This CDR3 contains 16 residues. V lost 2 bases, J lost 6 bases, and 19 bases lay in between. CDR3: CASSLNGRGTLDGYTF. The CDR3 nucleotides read TGTGCCAGCAGCTTAAACGGCAGGGGAACTTTAGATGGCTACACCTTC.

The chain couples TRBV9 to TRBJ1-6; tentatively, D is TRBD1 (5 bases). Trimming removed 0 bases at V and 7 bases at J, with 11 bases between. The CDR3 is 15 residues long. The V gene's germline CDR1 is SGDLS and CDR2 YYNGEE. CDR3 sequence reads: CASSVDPGLNSPLHF. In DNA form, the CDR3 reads TGTGCCAGCAGCGTAGATCCAGGGTTAAATTCACCCCTCCACTTT.

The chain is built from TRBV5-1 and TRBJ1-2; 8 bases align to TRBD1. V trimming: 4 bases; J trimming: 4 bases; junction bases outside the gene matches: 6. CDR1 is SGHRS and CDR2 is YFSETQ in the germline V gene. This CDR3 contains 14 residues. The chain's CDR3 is CASSARQGFYGYTF. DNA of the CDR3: TGCGCCAGCAGCGCGAGACAGGGGTTCTATGGCTACACCTTC.

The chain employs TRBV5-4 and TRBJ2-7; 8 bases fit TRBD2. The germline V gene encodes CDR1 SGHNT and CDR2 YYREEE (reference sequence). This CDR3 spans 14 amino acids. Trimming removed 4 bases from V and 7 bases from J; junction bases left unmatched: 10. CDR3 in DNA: TGTGCCAGCAGCCTCCCGGGACTAGGAGTTGAGCAGTACTTC. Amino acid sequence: CASSLPGLGVEQYF.

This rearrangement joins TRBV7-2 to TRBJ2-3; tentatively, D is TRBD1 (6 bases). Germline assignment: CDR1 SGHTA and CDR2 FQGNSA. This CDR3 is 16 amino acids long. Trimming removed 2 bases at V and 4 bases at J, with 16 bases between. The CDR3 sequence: CASSLKRLAGADTQYF. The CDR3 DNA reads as TGTGCCAGCAGCTTAAAAAGGCTAGCAGGGGCAGATACGCAGTATTTT.

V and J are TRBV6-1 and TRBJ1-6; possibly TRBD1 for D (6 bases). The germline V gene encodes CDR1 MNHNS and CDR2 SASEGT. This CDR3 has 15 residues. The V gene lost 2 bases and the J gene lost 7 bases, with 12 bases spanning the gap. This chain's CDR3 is CASSEKAGVNSPLHF. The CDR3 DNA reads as TGTGCCAGCAGTGAAAAAGCAGGGGTGAATTCACCCCTCCACTTT.

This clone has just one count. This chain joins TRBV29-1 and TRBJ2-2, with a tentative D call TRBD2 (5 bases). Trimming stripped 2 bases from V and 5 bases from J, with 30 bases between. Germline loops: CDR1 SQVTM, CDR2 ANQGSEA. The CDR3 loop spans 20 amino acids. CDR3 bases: TGCAGCGTTGAACGGGTGGATGTGGAGCCGGGAAAAATTTGGACCGGGGAGCTGTTTTTT. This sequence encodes CSVERVDVEPGKIWTGELFF.

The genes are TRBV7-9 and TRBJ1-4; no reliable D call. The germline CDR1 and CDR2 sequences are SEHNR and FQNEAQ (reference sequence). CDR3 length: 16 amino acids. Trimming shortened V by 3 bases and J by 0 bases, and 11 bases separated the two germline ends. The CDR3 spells CASSFRIAATNEKLFF. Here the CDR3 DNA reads TGTGCCAGCAGCTTTCGGATAGCTGCAACTAATGAAAAACTGTTTTTT.